The following is a TCR beta chain sequence with its context. These data belong to a study of monozygotic twins with inflammatory bowel disease. Germline-derived CDR1 and CDR2 are DFQATT and SNEGSKA (reference sequence). The CDR3 is 14 amino acids. Reprocessing the 5' RACE reads, TCRdb reports a single entry for every CDR3 protein and omits DNA. Its clone listing holds some 210,000 distinct CDR3 sequences. V gene TRBV20-1 combines with J gene TRBJ1-1; TCRdb gives TRBD1 as the D gene, but with no DNA this cannot be confirmed. The source material was blood. The source is a human donor with ulcerative colitis or Crohn's disease, or a healthy co-twin of an affected twin (not recorded which). CDR3 residues: CSAIDRGRNTEAFF.